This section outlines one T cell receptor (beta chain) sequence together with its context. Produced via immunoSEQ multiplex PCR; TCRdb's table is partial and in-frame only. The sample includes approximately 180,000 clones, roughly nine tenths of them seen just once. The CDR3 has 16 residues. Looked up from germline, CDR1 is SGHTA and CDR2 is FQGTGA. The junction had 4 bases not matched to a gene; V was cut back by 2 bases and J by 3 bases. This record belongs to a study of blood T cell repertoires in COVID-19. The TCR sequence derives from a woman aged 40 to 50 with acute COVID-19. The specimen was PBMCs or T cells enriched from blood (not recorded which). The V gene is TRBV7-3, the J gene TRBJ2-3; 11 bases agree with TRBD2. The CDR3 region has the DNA TGTGCCAGCAGCTTATATACTAGCGGGAGTACAGATACGCAGTATTTT. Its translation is CASSLYTSGSTDTQYF.